The 23 T cell receptor beta chains given below trace back to one sample, sequenced in a study of T cells in Graves' hyperthyroidism and ophthalmopathy. Amplification of TCR beta CDR3 regions used RNA as the template. Researchers ran a first-round RT-PCR on the TCR CDR3 using the HTBI primer set. TCRdb called the multiplex PCR reads again in MiXCR, with one record for every CDR3 protein. The table lists approximately 600,000 distinct CDR3 sequences, around 15% of them singletons. The specimen was blood. The origin of the receptors is a woman aged 25 to 39 with Graves' hyperthyroidism.

This clonotype was counted at least ten times. CDR3 DNA: TGTGCCAGCAGCGAGGGGTTCCTTAGCACAGATACGCAGTATTTT. Protein: CASSEGFLSTDTQYF. The V call is TRBV7-2, the J call TRBJ2-3; perhaps D is TRBD1 or TRBD2 (5 bases each). CDR3 length: 15 amino acids. Germline CDR1 is SGHTA and CDR2 is FQGNSA. V lost 5 bases, J lost 0 bases, and 12 bases lay in between.

The chain's CDR3 is CACAGTDNEKLFF. CDR3 DNA sequence: TGTGCCTGCGCAGGGACGGATAATGAAAAACTGTTTTTT. The V and J genes are TRBV10-3 and TRBJ1-4; D possibly corresponds to TRBD1 (5 bases). Germline V gene data show CDR1 as ENHRY and CDR2 as SYGVKD. Trimming removed 11 bases from V and 4 bases from J, with 14 bases in between. CDR3 length: 13 amino acids.

This clonotype was detected ten times or more. The chain uses TRBV20-1 and TRBJ1-6, with D maybe TRBD1 (6 bases). Germline CDR1 is DFQATT and CDR2 is SNEGSKA (reference sequence). V was trimmed by 0 bases and J by 9 bases, leaving 15 bases between them. This CDR3 is built from 15 residues. The CDR3: CSARDGQPEGSPLHF. CDR3 nucleotides: TGCAGTGCTAGAGATGGACAGCCGGAGGGTTCACCCCTCCACTTT.

The table lists this clonotype with a few counts. The chain joins TRBV11-3 to TRBJ2-7, with 7 bases fitting TRBD1. This CDR3 region has 14 residues. V trimming: 7 bases; J trimming: 2 bases; junction bases outside the gene matches: 8. Germline loops: CDR1 SGHNT, CDR2 YENEEA. CDR3 in DNA: TGTGCCAGCACATGGGACAGCCGAACCTACGAGCAGTACTTC. This codes for CASTWDSRTYEQYF. Drawing the rest from reference TRBV11-3 and TRBJ2-7, the complete variable domain is EAGVVQSPRYKIIEKKQPVAFWCNPISGHNTLYWYLQNLGQGPELLIRYENEEAVDDSQLPKDRFSAERLKGVDSTLKIQPAELGDSAVYLCASTWDSRTYEQYFGPGTRLTVT.

Ten or more counts support this clonotype. V usage is TRBV12-3 or TRBV12-4 and J usage is TRBJ1-1, with no clear D. The CDR3 loop spans 15 amino acids. Trimming pared 7 bases from V and 5 bases from J, leaving 20 bases between. DNA for the CDR3: TGTGCCAGCAATGAATTGGCAGGTTGGCAGACTGAAGCTTTCTTT. Its protein is CASNELAGWQTEAFF.

The chain has TRBV11-2 and TRBJ2-2, with D uncertain. V lost 5 bases to trimming and J lost 2 bases, with 9 bases between them. Germline V gene data show CDR1 as SGHAT and CDR2 as FQNNGV. The CDR3 covers 14 residues. The CDR3 reads CASSPAVNTGELFF. CDR3 nucleotide sequence: TGTGCCAGCAGCCCCGCAGTTAACACCGGGGAGCTGTTTTTT.

This chain connects TRBV29-1 to TRBJ1-1; TRBD1 is a possible D gene (5 bases). Germline V gives CDR1 SQVTM, CDR2 ANQGSEA. This CDR3 has 15 residues. The V end lost 4 bases, the J end lost 4 bases, and 19 bases lay between the germline ends. CDR3 protein: CSVALLGLGTTEAFF. CDR3 sequence (DNA): TGCAGCGTTGCCTTACTGGGACTGGGGACCACTGAAGCTTTCTTT.

This sequence joins TRBV19 and TRBJ2-2; D possibly matches TRBD1 or TRBD2 (5 bases each). The CDR3 totals 16 residues. The germline V and J ends were trimmed by 6 bases and 0 bases, with 14 bases remaining between them. Looked up from germline, CDR1 is LNHDA and CDR2 is SQIVND (reference sequence). This chain's CDR3 is CASRLRDGTNTGELFF. The CDR3 coding sequence is TGTGCCAGTAGACTCCGGGACGGCACGAACACCGGGGAGCTGTTTTTT.

This clonotype was counted ten times or more. This chain joins TRBV5-1 and TRBJ1-1, with TRBD1 as a possible D gene (5 bases). This CDR3 region has 15 residues. Germline CDR1 reads SGHRS; CDR2 reads YFSETQ. V lost 0 bases and J lost 7, with 16 bases in between. CDR3 in DNA: TGCGCCAGCAGCTTGGAAAAGGGGTTTGGGGATGAAGCTTTCTTT. As protein: CASSLEKGFGDEAFF.

This clonotype was detected many times. V gene TRBV12-3 or TRBV12-4 combines with J gene TRBJ1-4; the D is unclear. The CDR3 spans 12 residues. Trimming removed 2 bases at V and 6 bases at J, with 4 bases between. CDR3 sequence (DNA): TGTGCCAGCAGTTTACGCGATGAAAAACTGTTTTTT. This codes for CASSLRDEKLFF.

This clonotype was seen at least ten times. The V and J genes are TRBV30 and TRBJ2-2; unclear D gene. Germline-derived CDR1 and CDR2 are GTSNPN and SVGIG (reference sequence). With 5 bases removed from V and 1 base from J, the gap between germline ends came to 8 bases. The CDR3 runs 13 residues. CDR3 sequence (DNA): TGTGCCTGGCTACGAGAGAACACCGGGGAGCTGTTTTTT. This translates into CAWLRENTGELFF.

The chain links TRBV15 to TRBJ1-5, with a tentative D call TRBD1 (6 bases). V lost 5 bases, J lost 6 bases, and 14 bases lay in between. CDR1 LNHNV and CDR2 YYDKDF come from the germline V gene (reference sequence). The CDR3 extends over 14 amino acids. The chain's CDR3 is CATSGRQESQPQHF. The DNA for the CDR3 is TGTGCCACCAGCGGTCGACAGGAAAGTCAGCCCCAGCATTTT.

In its sample, this clonotype was seen many times. The chain is built from TRBV6-1 and TRBJ1-2, with 7 bases matching TRBD1. Germline V gene lookup returns CDR1 MNHNS and CDR2 SASEGT. This CDR3 is 14 amino acids long. The J segment lost 5 bases and the V segment lost 6 bases, leaving 9 bases of the junction unmatched. CDR3 DNA sequence: TGTGCCAGCAGGAGATCCGGGACAGCGTATGGCTACACCTTC. Protein sequence: CASRRSGTAYGYTF.

V and J are TRBV6-2 or TRBV6-3 and TRBJ2-7; 12 bases align to TRBD1. The CDR3 runs to 15 residues. Per germline, CDR1 MNHEY and CDR2 SVGEGT. The J segment lost 2 bases and the V segment lost 6 bases, leaving 5 bases of the junction unmatched. CDR3 protein: CASRRDRGLPYEQYF. In DNA, the CDR3 is TGTGCCAGCAGGAGGGACAGGGGGCTTCCCTACGAGCAGTACTTC.

This clonotype was recorded only once. The chain employs TRBV9 and TRBJ2-5; the D gene is possibly TRBD2 (5 bases). CDR1 and CDR2 from the germline V gene are SGDLS and YYNGEE. CDR3 length: 15 residues. V was shortened by 2 bases and J by 3 bases, with 14 bases between the two germline ends. CDR3 sequence: CASSVFPSLKETQYF. The DNA for the CDR3 is TGTGCCAGCAGCGTTTTCCCTAGCTTAAAAGAGACCCAGTACTTC.

This clonotype was detected ten times or more. This chain links TRBV7-2 with TRBJ1-2; no definite D call. The CDR3 loop spans 13 amino acids. Trimming cost V 3 bases and J 8 bases, with 13 bases left between them. Germline CDR1 reads SGHTA; CDR2 reads FQGNSA. The CDR3 here is CASSFPPLGGYTF. CDR3 sequence (DNA): TGTGCCAGCAGCTTTCCCCCATTGGGGGGCTACACCTTC.

This clonotype was counted at least ten times. The gene calls are TRBV20-1 and TRBJ2-1; D may correspond to TRBD1 or TRBD2 (5 bases each). The CDR3 sequence is 14 residues long. Germline CDR1 is DFQATT and CDR2 is SNEGSKA (reference sequence). The germline V and J ends were trimmed by 2 bases and 4 bases, with 12 bases remaining between them. This chain's CDR3 is CSARPDEGYNEQFF. The CDR3 DNA sequence: TGCAGTGCTAGACCGGACGAGGGGTACAATGAGCAGTTCTTC.

This clonotype was detected ten times or more. The CDR3 DNA sequence: TGTGCCAGCAGCCCGACCGGGACTAGCCGGTACGAGCAGTACTTC. Protein: CASSPTGTSRYEQYF. The chain recombines TRBV7-2 with TRBJ2-7; 9 bases align to TRBD2. This CDR3 has 15 amino acids. Germline loops: CDR1 SGHTA, CDR2 FQGNSA. V shed 5 bases and J 4 bases; nucleotides not matched to a gene: 9.

There are a few counts of this clonotype. The chain has TRBV20-1 and TRBJ2-7, with 9 bases lining up with TRBD2. V gave up 3 bases and J gave up 3 bases; unmatched junction bases: 6. CDR1 DFQATT and CDR2 SNEGSKA come from the germline V gene (reference sequence). This CDR3 spans 14 amino acids. The CDR3 loop is CSASPSGKDYEQYF. CDR3 nucleotide sequence: TGCAGTGCTAGCCCTAGCGGGAAGGACTACGAGCAGTACTTC.

The chain recombines TRBV5-5 with TRBJ2-2, with D possibly matching TRBD1 (6 bases). Trimming removed 1 base at V and 3 bases at J, with 10 bases between. CDR1 SGHKS and CDR2 YYEKEE come from the germline V gene (reference sequence). The length of the CDR3 is 15 residues. The CDR3 DNA reads TGTGCCAGCAGCTTGAGAGGGGGTCACACCGGGGAGCTGTTTTTT. Translation gives CASSLRGGHTGELFF.

This clonotype appeared many times. As DNA, the CDR3 is TGTGCCAGCAGTTTCGCTCCCTCACTAGCGGGAACAGATACGCAGTATTTT. It specifies CASSFAPSLAGTDTQYF. The rearrangement joins TRBV27 to TRBJ2-3; TRBD2 agrees at 10 bases. J gave up 3 bases and V 3 bases, and 9 bases lay outside the gene matches. Germline V gene lookup returns CDR1 MNHEY and CDR2 SMNVEV (reference sequence). This CDR3 has 17 amino acids.

This clonotype was counted at least ten times. The chain couples TRBV28 to TRBJ2-1; the D gene could be TRBD1 or TRBD2 (5 bases each). The CDR3 spans 12 residues. Per germline, CDR1 MDHEN and CDR2 SYDVKM. With 10 bases removed from V and 6 bases from J, the gap between germline ends came to 13 bases. CDR3 in DNA: TGTGCCACCGGGACCCCACCCAATGAGCAGTTCTTC. Protein sequence: CATGTPPNEQFF. Full variable domain (missing parts from reference TRBV28 and TRBJ2-1): DVKVTQSSRYLVKRTGEKVFLECVQDMDHENMFWYRQDPGLGLRLIYFSYDVKMKEKGDIPEGYSVSREKKERFSLILESASTNQTSMYLCATGTPPNEQFFGPGTRLTVL.

The chain is built from TRBV29-1 and TRBJ2-3, with no clear D. Germline V gives CDR1 SQVTM, CDR2 ANQGSEA. V shed 7 bases and J shed 5 bases, with 19 bases lying between them. CDR3 length: 14 amino acids. CDR3 sequence: CSADPGPSLDTQYF. CDR3 sequence (DNA): TGCAGCGCCGATCCGGGCCCCTCTCTAGATACGCAGTATTTT.